The 19 T cell receptor beta chains below all came from one sample that was sequenced in a study of T cells in Graves' hyperthyroidism and ophthalmopathy. Amplification of TCR beta CDR3 regions used RNA as the template. First-round RT-PCR of the TCR CDR3 relied on the HTBI primer set. TCRdb fed the multiplex PCR reads into MiXCR, producing one record per CDR3 protein. This table holds 460,000 or so distinct CDR3 sequences, under 15% found once. Material: blood. Receptors were obtained from a woman between 18 and 29 years old with Graves' hyperthyroidism.

This clonotype was counted ten times or more. The rearrangement links TRBV14 to TRBJ2-1; 13 nucleotides match TRBD2. Germline trimming cut 1 base from V and 0 bases from J; bases unmatched to any gene: 6. CDR1 is SGHDN and CDR2 is FVKESK in the germline V gene. This CDR3 comprises 19 residues. The CDR3 coding sequence is TGTGCCAGCAGCCAAGGTGGGACTAGCGGGGCCCCCTCCTACAATGAGCAGTTCTTC. Protein: CASSQGGTSGAPSYNEQFF.

This clonotype was detected many times. J is TRBJ2-7 and V is TRBV28, with a weak D call TRBD1 (6 bases). The V end lost 4 bases, the J end lost 0 bases, and 16 bases lay between the germline ends. Germline V lookup: CDR1 MDHEN, CDR2 SYDVKM. The CDR3 totals 16 residues. Written as DNA, the CDR3 is TGTGCCAGCAGTTCTTACGAGGGGGAAAGCTCCTACGAGCAGTACGTC. Translating gives CASSSYEGESSYEQYV.

Ten or more counts support this clonotype. The chain uses TRBV6-1 and TRBJ2-7; D is unclear. The CDR3 extends over 14 amino acids. V was shortened by 4 bases and J by 0 bases, with 10 bases between the two germline ends. Germline CDR1 MNHNS, CDR2 SASEGT. DNA of the CDR3: TGTGCCAGCAGTGGAGGACGTCTCTCCTACGAGCAGTACTTC. Its translation: CASSGGRLSYEQYF.

This clonotype showed up many times. The chain is built from TRBV6-1 and TRBJ2-7; the D call may be TRBD1 or TRBD2 (6 bases each). Trimming removed 7 bases from V and 4 bases from J, with 17 bases in between. Germline V gene sequence: CDR1 MNHNS, CDR2 SASEGT. CDR3 size: 14 residues. CDR3 residues: CASKGLARGYEQYF. CDR3 sequence (DNA): TGTGCCAGCAAGGGCCTAGCGAGGGGGTACGAGCAGTACTTC.

This clonotype was counted at least ten times. The chain joins TRBV4-1 to TRBJ2-1; 9 nucleotides align to TRBD2. The CDR3 totals 15 residues. Trimming cost V 4 bases and J 4 bases; bases outside gene matches: 5. From germline, CDR1 is MGHRA and CDR2 YSYEKL. CDR3 amino acids: CASSLRLAEYNEQFF. CDR3 sequence (DNA): TGCGCCAGCAGCCTCCGACTAGCGGAGTACAATGAGCAGTTCTTC.

This clonotype was seen repeatedly, ten times or more. The chain recombines TRBV6-1 with TRBJ2-1, with D unresolved. V was pared by 2 bases and J by 0 bases, with 8 bases between. CDR1 MNHNS and CDR2 SASEGT come from the germline V gene. The CDR3 loop spans 15 amino acids. DNA for the CDR3: TGTGCCAGCAGTGAATGGCGGAGCTCCTACAATGAGCAGTTCTTC. It is translated as CASSEWRSSYNEQFF.

This clonotype was found a few times. The chain combines TRBV6-1 with TRBJ2-7; 11 nucleotides match TRBD2. CDR3 size: 14 residues. Germline CDR1 MNHNS, CDR2 SASEGT. V was pared by 6 bases and J by 4 bases, with 5 bases of the junction left unmatched. The CDR3 sequence is CASRSGLAAYEQYF. The CDR3 DNA reads as TGTGCCAGCAGATCGGGACTAGCGGCATACGAGCAGTACTTC.

This chain uses TRBV7-9 with TRBJ1-1; D gene unclear. The V end was cut by 5 bases, the J end by 3 bases, with 16 bases between. The CDR3 sequence is 15 residues long. Germline V gives CDR1 SEHNR, CDR2 FQNEAQ (reference sequence). CDR3 bases: TGTGCCAGCAGCACCTTGTCGAGTGTACACACTGAAGCTTTCTTT. Translating it yields CASSTLSSVHTEAFF.

This clonotype was seen ten or more times. The V call is TRBV3-1, the J call TRBJ2-2; D not resolved. The CDR3 runs to 15 residues. With 1 base removed from V and 5 bases from J, the gap between germline ends came to 11 bases. CDR1 LGHDT and CDR2 YNNKEL come from the germline V gene (reference sequence). CDR3 loop: CASSQGLEGTGELFF. CDR3 coding DNA: TGTGCCAGCAGCCAAGGTCTAGAAGGGACCGGGGAGCTGTTTTTT.

This clonotype was observed a few times. This chain links TRBV19 with TRBJ1-5; D is unresolved. Germline CDR1 LNHDA, CDR2 SQIVND (reference sequence). V lost 3 bases, J lost 3 bases, and 9 bases lay in between. The CDR3 loop spans 14 amino acids. CDR3 nucleotides: TGTGCCAGTAGTATTTGGAGCTCCAATCAGCCCCAGCATTTT. This sequence encodes CASSIWSSNQPQHF. The full variable domain, in which reference TRBV19 and TRBJ1-5 provide the parts outside the CDR3, is DGGITQSPKYLFRKEGQNVTLSCEQNLNHDAMYWYRQDPGQGLRLIYYSQIVNDFQKGDIAEGYSVSREKKESFPLTVTSAQKNPTAFYLCASSIWSSNQPQHFGDGTRLSIL.

This clonotype was seen a handful of times. The chain links TRBV25-1 to TRBJ1-1, with 8 bases aligning to TRBD1. Germline V CDR1 and CDR2: MGHDK, SYGVNS. The CDR3 is made up of 16 amino acids. J lost 2 bases, V lost 0 bases, and 5 bases had no gene match. The DNA of the CDR3 is TGTGCCAGCAGTGAATACCAGGGGGCGGGAAACACTGAAGCTTTCTTT. It yields the protein CASSEYQGAGNTEAFF.

This rearrangement joins TRBV5-1 to TRBJ1-4, with a weak D call TRBD1 (5 bases). The CDR3 contains 16 residues. Germline V gene sequence: CDR1 SGHRS, CDR2 YFSETQ. Trimming took 2 bases from V and 0 from J, leaving 11 bases between them. The DNA for the CDR3 is TGCGCCAGCAGCTTAGAGGGGCGCTCAACTAATGAAAAACTGTTTTTT. It codes for CASSLEGRSTNEKLFF. Drawing the rest from reference TRBV5-1 and TRBJ1-4, the complete variable domain is KAGVTQTPRYLIKTRGQQVTLSCSPISGHRSVSWYQQTPGQGLQFLFEYFSETQRNKGNFPGRFSGRQFSNSRSEMNVSTLELGDSALYLCASSLEGRSTNEKLFFGSGTQLSVL.

This clonotype was detected many times. The CDR3 here is CASSFGPDGYTF. CDR3 coding DNA: TGTGCCAGCAGCTTTGGGCCGGACGGATACACCTTC. The chain employs TRBV7-9 and TRBJ1-2; the D is unclear. V lost 3 bases, J lost 11 bases, and 13 bases lay in between. This CDR3 is 12 amino acids long. Germline lookup yields CDR1 SEHNR and CDR2 FQNEAQ (reference sequence).

This clonotype was detected many times. CDR3 in DNA: TGTGCCAGCAGCTTAACGGGGGGCCTCAATCAGCCCCAGCATTTT. Its protein product is CASSLTGGLNQPQHF. V usage is TRBV7-3 and J usage is TRBJ1-5, with D possibly matching TRBD1 (6 bases). Germline loops: CDR1 SGHTA, CDR2 FQGTGA. Trimming removed 0 bases at V and 3 bases at J, with 9 bases between. The CDR3 extends over 15 amino acids. Filled out from reference TRBV7-3 and TRBJ1-5, the complete variable domain reads GAGVSQTPSNKVTEKGKYVELRCDPISGHTALYWYRQSLGQGPEFLIYFQGTGAADDSGLPNDRFFAVRPEGSVSTLKIQRTERGDSAVYLCASSLTGGLNQPQHFGDGTRLSIL.

This clonotype was counted a few times. The rearrangement joins TRBV7-3 to TRBJ1-2; TRBD1 agrees at 10 bases. V trimming: 1 base; J trimming: 6 bases; junction bases outside the gene matches: 5. The CDR3 sequence is 15 residues long. Per germline, CDR1 SGHTA and CDR2 FQGTGA. CDR3 in amino acids: CASSLNRQGADGYTF. DNA for the CDR3: TGTGCCAGCAGCTTAAATCGACAGGGGGCAGATGGCTACACCTTC. Combining the CDR3 with reference TRBV7-3 and TRBJ1-2 gives the whole variable domain GAGVSQTPSNKVTEKGKYVELRCDPISGHTALYWYRQSLGQGPEFLIYFQGTGAADDSGLPNDRFFAVRPEGSVSTLKIQRTERGDSAVYLCASSLNRQGADGYTFGSGTRLTVV.

This clonotype was seen many times. The J gene is TRBJ1-2, the V gene TRBV6-6; weak D call: TRBD1 (6 bases). V was shortened by 2 bases and J by 7 bases, with 11 bases between the two germline ends. This CDR3 spans 13 amino acids. CDR1 and CDR2 (germline): MNHNY, SVGAGI (reference sequence). The chain's CDR3 is CASSYGGSFGYTF. The CDR3 bases are TGTGCCAGCAGTTACGGGGGCAGCTTTGGCTACACCTTC.

The table lists this clonotype with a few counts. V gene TRBV3-1 combines with J gene TRBJ1-2, with D tentatively TRBD1 (5 bases). Germline values: CDR1 LGHDT, CDR2 YNNKEL (reference sequence). V was clipped by 4 bases and J by 2 bases, with 11 bases between them. The CDR3 totals 14 residues. In nucleotides, the CDR3 is TGTGCCAGCAGCCCGGAAAACAGGAACTATGGCTACACCTTC. Amino acid sequence: CASSPENRNYGYTF. The variable domain in full, completed from reference TRBV3-1 and TRBJ1-2, reads DTAVSQTPKYLVTQMGNDKSIKCEQNLGHDTMYWYKQDSKKFLKIMFSYNNKELIINETVPNRFSPKSPDKAHLNLHINSLELGDSAVYFCASSPENRNYGYTFGSGTRLTVV.

This clonotype came up many times. The rearrangement links TRBV5-6 to TRBJ2-7; 13 bases align to TRBD2. The CDR3 runs 15 residues. The trim removed 4 bases at V and 3 bases at J, leaving 4 bases unmatched. Germline CDR1 is SGHDT and CDR2 is YYEEEE. CDR3 protein: CASSTSGRAIYEQYV. The DNA of the CDR3 is TGTGCCAGCAGCACTAGCGGGAGGGCGATCTACGAGCAGTACGTC.

Many counts were recorded for this clonotype. The chain carries TRBV12-3 or TRBV12-4 and TRBJ2-1; D gene uncertain. V gave up 6 bases and J gave up 9 bases, with 9 bases separating them. The CDR3 has 11 residues. The CDR3 DNA follows: TGTGCCAGCAGGCGCTCAGGTGAGCAGTTCTTC. Amino acids: CASRRSGEQFF.